Following are 28 T cell receptor beta chains from one sample sequenced in a study of T cells in Graves' hyperthyroidism and ophthalmopathy. TCR beta CDR3 regions were amplified from RNA. First-round RT-PCR targeting the TCR CDR3 was performed with the HTBI primer set. TCRdb recomputed calls from the multiplex PCR reads with MiXCR, one row per CDR3 protein. The table records about 700,000 distinct CDR3 sequences, 12% to 15% of them present only once. Source material: blood. These receptors all stem from a woman between 18 and 29 years old with Graves' hyperthyroidism.

Note on this clonotype: Possible read error: a much larger clone is one base away. V and J are TRBV7-2 and TRBJ2-7; D ambiguous. From germline, CDR1 is SGHTA and CDR2 FQGNSA. The CDR3 length is 14 residues. Trimming took 3 bases from V and 2 from J, leaving 11 bases between them. The CDR3 coding sequence is TGTGCCAGCAGCTTCGGGTACAGCCCCTACGAGCAGTACTTC. Translating it yields CASSFGYSPYEQYF.

This clonotype was recorded many times. CDR3: CASSYDTGKDEQFF. In DNA, the CDR3 is TGTGCCAGCAGTTACGATACGGGGAAGGATGAGCAGTTCTTC. The V gene is TRBV6-5, the J gene TRBJ2-1; D possibly corresponds to TRBD2 (5 bases). V was pared by 2 bases and J by 8 bases, with 13 bases between. Germline V gene lookup returns CDR1 MNHEY and CDR2 SVGAGI. This CDR3 contains 14 residues.

This clonotype was picked up a small number of times. V usage is TRBV28 and J usage is TRBJ2-3; D not certain. The CDR3 is 15 residues long. V lost 1 base and J lost 9, with 17 bases in between. The germline gives CDR1 MDHEN, CDR2 SYDVKM. The CDR3 loop is CASSLSARLTKTQYF. CDR3 nucleotide sequence: TGTGCCAGCAGTTTATCTGCCCGCTTAACCAAAACGCAGTATTTT.

V gene TRBV6-1 combines with J gene TRBJ1-5; D is possibly TRBD1 (5 bases). Germline V gene lookup returns CDR1 MNHNS and CDR2 SASEGT. The CDR3 consists of 13 residues. Trimming took 0 bases from V and 7 from J, leaving 7 bases between them. In nucleotides, the CDR3 is TGTGCCAGCAGTGAAGCCTGGGGGCAGCCCCAGCATTTT. The encoded protein is CASSEAWGQPQHF.

This clonotype was counted ten times or more. The genes are TRBV28 and TRBJ2-1, with D tentatively TRBD2 (5 bases). Per the germline V gene, CDR1 is MDHEN and CDR2 is SYDVKM. V was trimmed by 5 bases and J by 10 bases, leaving 12 bases between them. The CDR3 is made up of 12 amino acids. CDR3 amino acids: CASSHPKREQFF. The CDR3 nucleotides are TGTGCCAGCAGTCATCCCAAGCGGGAGCAGTTCTTC. Full variable domain (remainder filled in from reference TRBV28 and TRBJ2-1): DVKVTQSSRYLVKRTGEKVFLECVQDMDHENMFWYRQDPGLGLRLIYFSYDVKMKEKGDIPEGYSVSREKKERFSLILESASTNQTSMYLCASSHPKREQFFGPGTRLTVL.

CDR3 residues: CASSLNHNAAFF. As DNA, the CDR3 is TGTGCCAGCAGTTTAAATCATAATGCGGCTTTCTTT. This chain uses TRBV28 with TRBJ1-1, with unresolved D. CDR3 length: 12 residues. Germline V gene data show CDR1 as MDHEN and CDR2 as SYDVKM. The V gene lost 2 bases and the J gene lost 11 bases, with 12 bases spanning the gap.

This clonotype appeared many times. The chain recombines TRBV28 with TRBJ2-7; D uncertain. Germline lookup yields CDR1 MDHEN and CDR2 SYDVKM. V was clipped by 6 bases and J by 4 bases, with 19 bases between them. There are 15 residues in the CDR3. This CDR3 is CASSRSDGFWYEQYF. The CDR3 DNA follows: TGTGCCAGCAGCCGGTCGGATGGTTTCTGGTACGAGCAGTACTTC.

This clonotype has only a few counts. This may arise from a read error, as a much more abundant clone is one base away. The rearrangement joins TRBV7-9 to TRBJ2-1; D gene ambiguous. CDR1 and CDR2 from the germline V gene are SEHNR and FQNEAQ (reference sequence). With 1 base removed from V and 6 bases from J, the gap between germline ends came to 7 bases. This CDR3 is built from 13 residues. The chain's CDR3 is CASSLVACNEQFF. CDR3 coding DNA: TGTGCCAGCAGCTTAGTGGCGTGCAATGAGCAGTTCTTC.

The chain couples TRBV27 to TRBJ1-1; D unresolved. The V gene's germline CDR1 is MNHEY and CDR2 SMNVEV (reference sequence). V was shortened by 2 bases and J by 0 bases, with 7 bases between the two germline ends. This CDR3 is 14 amino acids long. CDR3 loop: CASSLNFLNTEAFF. The DNA for the CDR3 is TGTGCCAGCAGTTTAAATTTCTTGAACACTGAAGCTTTCTTT.

Only a few counts were recorded for this clonotype. The chain recombines TRBV2 with TRBJ2-1; TRBD2 matches 11 bases. The CDR3 spans 16 residues. V shed 6 bases, J shed 8 bases, and the junction held 12 bases outside the gene matches. Germline V CDR1 and CDR2: SNHLY, FYNNEI. In DNA form, the CDR3 reads TGTGCCAGCAGGGGCCCAACTAGCGGGAGAGAGGATGAGCAGTTCTTC. Residues: CASRGPTSGREDEQFF.

This clonotype was found a few times. The chain couples TRBV9 to TRBJ2-1; D gene uncertain. The length of the CDR3 is 14 residues. Looked up from germline, CDR1 is SGDLS and CDR2 is YYNGEE. V shed 4 bases and J shed 7 bases, with 15 bases lying between them. As DNA, the CDR3 is TGTGCCAGCAGCCGGGTACTAAGTAGGAATGAGCAGTTCTTC. Its protein product is CASSRVLSRNEQFF. Together with reference TRBV9 and TRBJ2-1, the CDR3 gives the full variable domain: DSGVTQTPKHLITATGQRVTLRCSPRSGDLSVYWYQQSLDQGLQFLIQYYNGEERAKGNILERFSAQQFPDLHSELNLSSLELGDSALYFCASSRVLSRNEQFFGPGTRLTVL.

This rearrangement joins TRBV2 to TRBJ2-5; D is possibly TRBD2 (6 bases). The germline CDR1 and CDR2 sequences are SNHLY and FYNNEI. The V end lost 4 bases, the J end lost 1 base, and 10 bases lay between the germline ends. The CDR3 is 14 amino acids. The CDR3 reads CASSGPGLQETQYF. For the CDR3, the DNA is TGTGCCAGCAGTGGGCCGGGACTCCAAGAGACCCAGTACTTC. Drawing the rest from reference TRBV2 and TRBJ2-5, the complete variable domain is EPEVTQTPSHQVTQMGQEVILRCVPISNHLYFYWYRQILGQKVEFLVSFYNNEISEKSEIFDDQFSVERPDGSNFTLKIRSTKLEDSAMYFCASSGPGLQETQYFGPGTRLLVL.

The CDR3 sequence is CASSEAGGLLLAKNIQYF. CDR3 sequence (DNA): TGTGCCAGCAGTGAAGCAGGGGGCCTACTTCTAGCCAAAAACATTCAGTACTTC. The V call is TRBV6-1, the J call TRBJ2-4; 7 positions agree with TRBD1. Germline trimming cut 0 bases from V and 0 bases from J; bases unmatched to any gene: 8. The germline V gene has CDR1 MNHNS and CDR2 SASEGT. The CDR3 has 18 residues.

About this clonotype: Because the CDR3 is missing its conserved closing phenylalanine or tryptophan, this is likely a read error. J is TRBJ2-3 and V is TRBV20-1; D is unresolved. This CDR3 has 14 amino acids. Germline V gives CDR1 DFQATT, CDR2 SNEGSKA (reference sequence). Trimming shortened V by 3 bases and J by 0 bases, and 10 bases separated the two germline ends. The CDR3 loop reads CSASVDTSTDTQYI. The CDR3 DNA follows: TGCAGTGCTAGCGTCGATACTAGCACAGATACGCAGTATATT.

This clonotype was recorded at least ten times. The chain joins TRBV30 to TRBJ1-2, with a tentative D call TRBD1 (5 bases). Between the trimmed V and J ends, which lost 2 bases and 4 bases, there was a span of 11 bases. The germline CDR1 and CDR2 sequences are GTSNPN and SVGIG (reference sequence). There are 13 residues in the CDR3. The CDR3 loop is CAWSLRVGYGYTF. CDR3 DNA: TGTGCCTGGAGTCTCAGGGTCGGCTATGGCTACACCTTC. The whole variable domain, filled in from reference TRBV30 and TRBJ1-2, reads SQTIHQWPATLVQPVGSPLSLECTVEGTSNPNLYWYRQAAGRGLQLLFYSVGIGQISSEVPQNLSASRPQDRQFILSSKKLLLSDSGFYLCAWSLRVGYGYTFGSGTRLTVV.

In this sample, this clonotype turned up many times. The rearrangement joins TRBV2 to TRBJ1-5; D is ambiguous. V was shortened by 6 bases and J by 1 base, with 13 bases between the two germline ends. The length of the CDR3 is 15 residues. From germline, CDR1 is SNHLY and CDR2 FYNNEI. The CDR3 nucleotides read TGTGCCAGCAGACGGGAAGATACAAGCAATCAGCCCCAGCATTTT. As protein: CASRREDTSNQPQHF.

CDR3 sequence: CASSQTMFGQSPRSYNSPLHF. The CDR3 DNA sequence: TGCGCCAGCAGCCAGACGATGTTTGGACAGTCGCCCCGCTCCTATAATTCACCCCTCCACTTT. This chain links TRBV4-3 with TRBJ1-6, with a possible D match to TRBD1 (6 bases). This CDR3 is built from 21 residues. The V and J ends lost 3 bases and 0 bases respectively, with 24 bases between them. Per germline, CDR1 LGHNA and CDR2 YSLEER.

V is TRBV20-1 and J is TRBJ2-2; maybe TRBD2 (6 bases). V gave up 3 bases and J gave up 7 bases, with 18 bases separating them. This CDR3 has 15 residues. In germline, CDR1 is DFQATT, CDR2 SNEGSKA (reference sequence). CDR3 amino acids: CSARDSGRGNGELFF. In nucleotides, the CDR3 is TGCAGTGCTAGGGATTCCGGGAGAGGGAACGGGGAGCTGTTTTTT.

The chain combines TRBV5-5 with TRBJ2-7; 7 bases line up with TRBD1. The J call may be wrong; the DNA end is better matched by TRBJ2-1. Germline values: CDR1 SGHKS, CDR2 YYEKEE (reference sequence). The CDR3 consists of 16 residues. The CDR3 DNA is TGTGCCAGCAGCTTAGACAGGGTGGTCGGCTCCTACGAGCAGTTCTTC. Amino acid sequence: CASSLDRVVGSYEQFF.

The chain combines TRBV27 with TRBJ2-3; D is ambiguous. Germline assignment: CDR1 MNHEY and CDR2 SMNVEV (reference sequence). The ends were cut back, 3 bases at V and 6 bases at J, with 13 bases in the middle. The CDR3 has 14 residues. CDR3 coding DNA: TGTGCCAGCAGTTTTTTGGGGTCTCTGGATACGCAGTATTTT. Amino acids: CASSFLGSLDTQYF.

This clonotype was detected many times. The V and J genes are TRBV3-1 and TRBJ2-1, with D hard to call. The CDR3 runs 17 residues. Germline values: CDR1 LGHDT, CDR2 YNNKEL (reference sequence). V dropped 0 bases and J dropped 3 bases, with 15 bases sitting between them. The CDR3 DNA reads as TGTGCCAGCAGCCAAGATCCGCCCTCACTGGTCTACAATGAGCAGTTCTTC. Its protein is CASSQDPPSLVYNEQFF.

This clonotype has ten or more counts. In nucleotides, the CDR3 is TGTGCCATCAGTGGGACAGGGGGCAGCTATACTGAAGCTTTCTTT. Translation gives CAISGTGGSYTEAFF. The rearrangement uses TRBV10-3 and TRBJ1-1, with TRBD1 matching over 11 bases. This CDR3 is built from 15 residues. CDR1 and CDR2 (germline): ENHRY, SYGVKD. J was trimmed by 5 bases and V by 4 bases; bases with no gene match: 6.

At least ten counts were recorded for this clonotype. The rearrangement joins TRBV5-1 to TRBJ2-1; unclear D gene. Germline V CDR1 and CDR2: SGHRS, YFSETQ. The V end was cut by 5 bases, the J end by 0 bases, with 21 bases between. The CDR3 runs 18 residues. The CDR3 loop reads CASSMPIVGLSSYNEQFF. The CDR3 DNA follows: TGCGCCAGCAGTATGCCGATTGTTGGTCTGAGCTCCTACAATGAGCAGTTCTTC.

This clonotype was observed many times. This chain connects TRBV19 to TRBJ2-1; maybe TRBD2 (7 bases). The germline V and J ends were trimmed by 6 bases and 1 base, with 16 bases remaining between them. The CDR3 is 16 amino acids. Germline V gives CDR1 LNHDA, CDR2 SQIVND (reference sequence). The CDR3 nucleotides are TGTGCCAGTAGATTGAGGGGGGGTGGATCCTACAATGAGCAGTTCTTC. Encoded protein: CASRLRGGGSYNEQFF.

This clonotype showed up just a few times. The chain recombines TRBV19 with TRBJ2-1; D uncertain. CDR3 length: 12 residues. Between the trimmed V and J ends, which lost 2 bases and 7 bases, there was a span of 6 bases. CDR1 and CDR2 (germline): LNHDA, SQIVND (reference sequence). The CDR3 bases are TGTGCCAGTAGTATATATAGTAATGAGCAGTTCTTC. Translation gives CASSIYSNEQFF.

On this clonotype itself: Since a much larger clone is just one base distant, this may be a read error. This chain uses TRBV20-1 with TRBJ2-5, with 15 bases that match TRBD2. The ends lost 2 bases at V and 4 bases at J; junction bases unmatched: 2. The germline gives CDR1 DFQATT, CDR2 SNEGSKA (reference sequence). The CDR3 consists of 15 residues. This chain's CDR3 is CSARWGLAGGETQYF. The CDR3 DNA sequence: TGCAGTGCTAGATGGGGACTAGCGGGAGGAGAGACCCAGTACTTC.

The chain is built from TRBV7-8 and TRBJ2-1; no firm D call. This CDR3 is built from 12 residues. Trimming removed 3 bases at V and 9 bases at J, with 9 bases between. Germline CDR1 is SGHVS and CDR2 is FQNEAQ. CDR3 nucleotides: TGTGCCAGCAGCTTCGACATCGTTGAGCAGTTCTTC. This encodes CASSFDIVEQFF.

In its sample, this clonotype was seen many times. J is TRBJ2-1 and V is TRBV12-3 or TRBV12-4; 10 nucleotides line up with TRBD2. V shed 0 bases, J shed 8 bases, and the junction held 10 bases outside the gene matches. The CDR3 totals 17 residues. The CDR3, as DNA: TGTGCCAGCAGTTTAGCCCCAACTAGCGGGAAAGGGGATGAGCAGTTCTTC. Translated: CASSLAPTSGKGDEQFF.